A single TCR beta chain is shown here with its context. This clonotype was observed at least ten times. The antigen it binds to is not known. Nothing much larger sits one base from this clone, and base qualities are not available. The library was obtained by multiplex PCR. Sequencing instrument: Illumina HiSeq 4000. TCR beta libraries were built with iRepertoire HTBI primers and Arm-PCR amplification of CDR3 regions. Before sequencing, the PCR products underwent gel purification. The original methods were these. Gene usage analysis of CDR3 amino acid clonotypes used the roughly 60 TRBV and approximately 13 TRBJ segments found across samples. Filtered high-quality paired reads were merged into contigs using COPE and FqMerger. BLAST was used to align contigs to the IMGT TRBV, TRBD and TRBJ reference genes, and CDR3 was defined following IMGT. Any clonotype with a frequency above 0.1% was classified as a highly expanded clone. Repertoire diversity was measured by Shannon entropy, and V-J evenness by the Gini coefficient. A clonotype was considered public if more than one individual shared it. The public sequencing data were trimmed at Q25 with fastp and processed into clonotypes with MiXCR by TCRdb, which kept only in-frame beta chains. Every distinct CDR3 protein forms one entry, paired with its most common genes and DNA. It is TCRdb's table, rather than the study itself, that gives the V and J calls and clone size. For this sample the table gives about 460,000 distinct CDR3 sequences, of which 11% to 15% were detected only once. The top ten constitute 17% of the sample.

The sample comes from a study of regulatory T cells in long-lasting Graves disease (dated by TCRdb to the early 2020s). Notes on the research overall: Patients with newly diagnosed Graves' disease had been on antithyroid drugs for under 3 months. Patients with persistent Graves' disease were compared with patients with newly diagnosed Graves' disease using TCR sequencing and RNA sequencing of peripheral blood. A total of around 35 samples were covered by TCR sequencing, comprising some 13 persistent and around 20 newly diagnosed Graves' disease patients. The study was conducted in China and was registered as a clinical trial.

The investigation overall reported the following: TRBV28, TRBJ1-2 and TRBJ2-5 were preferentially used in persistent disease, while TRBV20-1 and TRBJ2-1 were favored in newly diagnosed disease. Patients with persistent disease shared more public clonotypes (around 2,700) than newly diagnosed patients did (966). The small sample size was acknowledged by the authors as a limitation that may reduce accuracy. Sequencing and analysis were restricted to the TCR beta chain. Only peripheral blood was studied, because thyroid tissue, the primary lesion, was inaccessible. Lower TCR Shannon entropy and fewer highly expanded clones were observed in persistent Graves' disease patients than in newly diagnosed patients, which suggested clonal expansion.

The CDR3, from cysteine to phenylalanine, totals 17 residues. Only the CDR3 DNA is retained, 51 bases long and in frame from the first base. Trimming takes 1 base off V and 1 base off J; junction bases not matched to a gene: 6. Based on the germline V gene (reference sequence), the CDR1 and CDR2 sequences are SGHAT and FQDESV. The time point label, as the study defines it: newly diagnosed GD, antithyroid drugs for less than 3 months. For both TCR sequencing and RNA sequencing, RNA was extracted from PBMCs in TRIzol. Graves' disease was diagnosed according to American Thyroid Association guidelines. Patients for the study were recruited at an endocrinology department in Xi'an, China. From each patient, roughly 9 milliliters of peripheral blood was collected into an EDTA anticoagulant tube. Ficoll Paque Plus density gradient separation was used to isolate PBMCs, and no further T cell sorting was performed. An Agilent 2100 Bioanalyzer and agarose gel were used to check RNA quality, and a NanoDrop 2000 was used to measure RNA concentration.

The same specimen was also included in a second study, on T cells in Graves' hyperthyroidism and ophthalmopathy. The second publication reports: Graves' hyperthyroidism was defined as stable when no progression to ophthalmopathy occurred over 18 months of follow-up. Hyperthyroidism patients were newly diagnosed, had a disease duration of under 2 months, and were aged 18 to 65 years. Patients with uncontrolled infections, other autoimmune diseases, pregnancy or lactation were excluded. Diagnoses were based on clinical symptoms, serum thyroxine and TRAb, thyroid ultrasound and orbital computed tomography. The first round of RT-PCR for the TCR CDR3 was performed with the HTBI primer set and the Qiagen OneStep RT-PCR kit. Most expanded thyroid clonotypes (frequency above 0.001) were also detected in blood, a finding suggesting that blood repertoires may reflect thyroid immune responses. Ophthalmopathy was separated from stable hyperthyroidism by a 13 V-J signature model, with 85% to 90% sensitivity and 81% to 82% specificity obtained in cross-validation and 80%/75% obtained in testing. In validation, progression to ophthalmopathy was predicted by the model with 55% to 71% sensitivity and 72.22% specificity, a median of roughly 6.4 months before onset. To identify distinguishing TCR V-J signatures, a discovery cohort of about 95 patients was used, comprising 43 with Graves' ophthalmopathy and 57 with stable Graves' hyperthyroidism. Prospective prediction of ophthalmopathy was tested in an independent validation cohort consisting of about 19 hyperthyroidism patients and more than 15 patients who later progressed to ophthalmopathy. The 100 or so discovery patients were randomly divided into training and test sets at a 7:3 ratio. In six Graves' hyperthyroidism patients, the study also compared T-cell repertoires from thyroid tissue with T-cell repertoires from blood. Once sampling was done, hyperthyroidism patients were given methimazole at a starting dose of 30 mg daily, whereas ophthalmopathy patients were given high-dose intravenous methylprednisolone. The libraries were constructed in a second round of multiplex PCR and then size-selected and purified. Libraries were sequenced paired-end with 100 bp reads on an Illumina HiSeq2000. SOAPnuke was used to process the raw data, throwing out any read that contained adapters or uncalled bases, had a mean Phred below 15, or lacked an exact constant-primer or identifier match. COPE v1.2.5 was used to merge the high-quality paired reads, and each unique nucleotide sequence was defined as a clonotype. MiTCR v1.1 was used to align the clonotypes against IMGT TRBV, TRBD and TRBJ reference segments. Only V-J combinations with frequency above 0.0001, covering approximately 99% of repertoires, were analysed. A TCS score was defined as the ratio between F50 (clonal expansion) and ExV (chaos), using BLOSUM62-based TCRdist between CDR3 peptides within each V-J. Welch's t-statistics and random forest reduced 500 to 550 V-J features to about 12, which were used in a naive Bayes classifier (R e1071). No statistical method was used to fix the sample size in advance, and group allocation was not hidden from the investigators. According to the paper, TCR Vbeta CDR3 sequencing was carried out on about 140 peripheral blood samples, which came from over 40 ophthalmopathy, around 75 hyperthyroidism and approximately 17 progressor patients.

Recombination linked TRBV11-1 to TRBJ2-3, with 9 central nucleotides matching TRBD2. The sample was peripheral blood mononuclear cells (PBMCs), taken at new diagnosis, from a patient treated with antithyroid drugs. This sequence was found in a woman between 50 and 59 years old with Graves disease. Donor details come from another sample of the same person, matched by shared clones. CDR3 sequence: CASSLGAASGGTDTQYF. The sequenced DNA: TGTGCCAGCAGCTTAGGGGCGGCTAGCGGGGGCACAGATACGCAGTATTTT.